Listed below are T cell receptor beta chains from one sample, sequenced in a study of post-analysis software for immune sequencing data. In TCRdb, the PCR reads were re-called with MiXCR into one record per CDR3 protein. The sample records approximately 260,000 distinct CDR3 sequences, 30% to 45% being singletons. What was sequenced was blood. These receptors were obtained from a girl aged 5 to 17 with multiple sclerosis. Each CDR3 is given with its conserved first and last residue. A D gene is named only where the DNA matches it firmly. Not all rows give a size; the values are once, few, many and, for expanded clones, a class.

d_call	v_call	j_call	clone_size	cdr3_aa	cdr3_nt
TRBD1	TRBV5-1	TRBJ2-1	NA	CASSLQGANYNEQFF	TGCGCCAGCAGCTTGCAGGGGGCCAACTACAATGAGCAGTTCTTC
TRBD2	TRBV12-3/TRBV12-4	TRBJ2-3	NA	CASKRGGDTRYF	TGTGCCAGCAAGCGGGGGGGCGATACGCGGTATTTT
NA	TRBV6-1	TRBJ2-3	NA	CASNSGAKSDTQYF	TGTGCCAGCAATAGTGGGGCCAAATCCGATACGCAGTATTTT
NA	TRBV7-8	TRBJ2-5	many	CASSLSPPGLILETQYF	TGTGCCAGCAGCTTATCCCCCCCGGGACTGATCCTGGAGACCCAGTACTTC
TRBD2	TRBV5-1	TRBJ2-3	many	CASSSSGDRTDTQYF	TGCGCCAGCAGCTCGAGCGGGGATCGCACAGATACGCAGTATTTT
NA	TRBV19	TRBJ1-6	many	CASSRHSTGFNSPLHF	TGTGCCAGTAGTAGGCACTCGACAGGTTTTAATTCACCCCTCCACTTT
NA	TRBV7-2	TRBJ1-6	NA	CASSLERGNTSPLHF	TGTGCCAGCAGCTTAGAAAGGGGTAACACTTCACCCCTCCACTTT
NA	TRBV6-6	TRBJ2-3	many	CASSYRGGSFLTDTQYF	TGTGCCAGCAGTTACCGGGGTGGTTCTTTCCTCACAGATACGCAGTATTTT
TRBD2	TRBV29-1	TRBJ2-2	few	CSVDRGAGGSTGELFF	TGCAGCGTTGATCGCGGAGCGGGAGGAAGCACCGGGGAGCTGTTTTTT
TRBD1	TRBV2	TRBJ1-1	NA	CASSLTGVATEAFF	TGTGCCAGCAGTCTCACAGGGGTCGCCACTGAAGCTTTCTTT
NA	TRBV6-5	TRBJ1-1	NA	CASSYSSFLKTVTEAFF	TGTGCCAGCAGTTACTCGAGTTTCCTGAAGACAGTCACTGAAGCTTTCTTT
TRBD2	TRBV4-1	TRBJ2-1	many	CASSLRLAGIKNEQFF	TGCGCCAGCAGCCTTCGACTAGCGGGAATAAAAAATGAGCAGTTCTTC
TRBD1	TRBV5-1	TRBJ2-3	few	CASSLKLEQGGDTQYF	TGCGCCAGCAGCTTGAAATTGGAACAGGGGGGAGATACGCAGTATTTT
TRBD1	TRBV29-1	TRBJ2-1	NA	CSVGQGGYNEQFF	TGCAGCGTTGGACAGGGGGGGTACAATGAGCAGTTCTTC
NA	TRBV4-1	TRBJ2-1	many	CASSQEGPHNEQFF	TGCGCCAGCAGCCAAGAGGGCCCCCACAATGAGCAGTTCTTC
NA	TRBV3-1	TRBJ1-1	few	CASSNQGPNTEAFF	TGTGCCAGCAGCAATCAGGGGCCGAACACTGAAGCTTTCTTT
TRBD1	TRBV4-1	TRBJ2-7	many	CASSQSWGQSEQYF	TGCGCCAGCAGCCAGTCCTGGGGACAGAGCGAGCAGTACTTC
TRBD2	TRBV6-6	TRBJ2-5	many	CASRRGGAGETQYF	TGTGCCAGCAGGCGCGGGGGGGCCGGGGAGACCCAGTACTTC
NA	TRBV12-3/TRBV12-4	TRBJ2-6	NA	CASSRADSGANVLTF	TGTGCCAGCAGCCGTGCCGACTCTGGGGCCAACGTCCTGACTTTC
NA	TRBV20-1	TRBJ1-6	few	CSASEVVPLSSYNSPLHF	TGCAGTGCTAGCGAGGTGGTCCCCCTGAGCTCCTATAATTCACCCCTCCACTTT
NA	TRBV6-1	TRBJ2-6	many	CASRQGSSGANVLTF	TGTGCCAGCAGGCAAGGGTCGTCTGGGGCCAACGTCCTGACTTTC
NA	TRBV6-1	TRBJ1-1	many	CASSQAGVTEAFF	TGTGCCAGCAGTCAAGCGGGGGTCACTGAAGCTTTCTTT
NA	TRBV7-9	TRBJ2-1	many	CASSGPGAGEGYNEQFF	TGTGCCAGCAGCGGACCCGGGGCAGGGGAAGGGTACAATGAGCAGTTCTTC
NA	TRBV20-1	TRBJ1-4	many	CSARAWGDAEKLFF	TGCAGTGCTAGAGCGTGGGGGGACGCTGAAAAACTGTTTTTT